The 24 T cell receptor beta chains reported below all come from one sample, sequenced in a study of T cell responses to AZD1222 COVID-19 vaccine. Assay: immunoSEQ multiplex PCR; the TCRdb copy retains only in-frame clones and omits some. The table lists about 140,000 clones, 90% to 95% of them singletons. The specimen was peripheral blood, collected 28 days after the second AZD1222 dose. These receptors were taken from an adult who received the AZD1222 COVID-19 vaccine.

V gene TRBV5-1 combines with J gene TRBJ2-7; D uncertain. Germline loops: CDR1 SGHRS, CDR2 YFSETQ. CDR3 length equals 12 residues. The V and J ends lost 0 bases and 3 bases respectively, with 4 bases between them. This chain's CDR3 is CASSLGLYEQYF. For the CDR3, the DNA is TGCGCCAGCAGCTTGGGTCTCTACGAGCAGTACTTC.

This sequence joins TRBV5-1 and TRBJ1-1, with a tentative D call TRBD1 (5 bases). The CDR3 extends over 13 amino acids. Trimming shortened V by 0 bases and J by 4 bases, and 7 bases separated the two germline ends. Germline V CDR1 and CDR2: SGHRS, YFSETQ. In nucleotides, the CDR3 is TGCGCCAGCAGCTTGGAAAGGGGCACTGAAGCTTTCTTT. As protein: CASSLERGTEAFF.

V gene TRBV9 combines with J gene TRBJ2-5, with 9 bases identical to TRBD1. V gave up 3 bases and J gave up 5 bases; unmatched junction bases: 14. From germline, CDR1 is SGDLS and CDR2 YYNGEE. CDR3 length equals 17 residues. CDR3 protein: CASSDASGTGLGETQYF. The CDR3 bases are TGTGCCAGCAGCGACGCTTCCGGGACAGGGTTAGGGGAGACCCAGTACTTC.

Details on this clone: Other DNA sequences in the sample encode the same CDR3. The V and J genes are TRBV4-1 and TRBJ2-5; perhaps TRBD1 as D (7 bases). Germline CDR1 is MGHRA and CDR2 is YSYEKL. V lost 0 bases to trimming and J lost 4 bases, with 9 bases between them. CDR3 length: 14 residues. CDR3 amino acids: CASSQDQGGETQYF. For the CDR3, the DNA is TGCGCCAGCAGCCAAGATCAGGGGGGAGAGACCCAGTACTTC.

This sequence joins TRBV21-1 and TRBJ1-4. TRBV21-1 has pseudogene status. The CDR3 sequence is 11 residues long. In DNA form, the CDR3 reads TGTGCCAGCAGGGGTGCTGAAAAACTGTTTTTT. Protein sequence: CASRGAEKLFF.

The chain employs TRBV6-1 and TRBJ2-2; D gene uncertain. The V end was cut by 6 bases, the J end by 3 bases, with 11 bases between. CDR3 length: 14 amino acids. The germline V gene has CDR1 MNHNS and CDR2 SASEGT. The CDR3 DNA is TGTGCCAGCAGCGGTATTTCCGACACCGGGGAGCTGTTTTTT. It translates to CASSGISDTGELFF.

The chain is built from TRBV28 and TRBJ1-5; D remains ambiguous. The CDR3 totals 16 residues. Germline CDR1 reads MDHEN; CDR2 reads SYDVKM. Deletions cut 2 bases from V and 0 bases from J, with 11 bases between. The CDR3 nucleotides are TGTGCCAGCAGTTTAGGCCCGGGAAATAGCAATCAGCCCCAGCATTTT. This gives the protein CASSLGPGNSNQPQHF.

The chain employs TRBV19 and TRBJ2-1; TRBD1 might be the D (5 bases). The CDR3 loop spans 13 amino acids. Per the germline V gene, CDR1 is LNHDA and CDR2 is SQIVND (reference sequence). V lost 3 bases to trimming and J lost 2 bases, with 5 bases between them. CDR3 residues: CASSMGPYNEQFF. CDR3 bases: TGTGCCAGTAGTATGGGGCCCTACAATGAGCAGTTCTTC. Drawing the rest from reference TRBV19 and TRBJ2-1, the complete variable domain is DGGITQSPKYLFRKEGQNVTLSCEQNLNHDAMYWYRQDPGQGLRLIYYSQIVNDFQKGDIAEGYSVSREKKESFPLTVTSAQKNPTAFYLCASSMGPYNEQFFGPGTRLTVL.

The V call is TRBV3-1 (or the pseudogene TRBV3-2), the J call TRBJ1-1; D remains unclear. Trimming left V 6 bases short and J 6 bases short, with 8 bases between. CDR1 and CDR2 (germline): LGHDT, YNNKEL (reference sequence). The CDR3 is 11 amino acids. The CDR3 region is CASREGAEAFF. The CDR3 DNA reads as TGTGCCAGCAGGGAGGGTGCTGAAGCTTTCTTT.

The chain recombines TRBV7-9 with TRBJ2-3; 14 bases map to TRBD2. The CDR3 extends over 17 amino acids. With 3 bases clipped from V and 5 bases from J, the junction kept 7 bases outside the gene matches. Looked up from germline, CDR1 is SEHNR and CDR2 is FQNEAQ (reference sequence). The CDR3 nucleotides read TGTGCCAGCAGCTTGGGGACTAGCGGGGGCCGGGGAGATACGCAGTATTTT. It yields the protein CASSLGTSGGRGDTQYF. The full variable domain, its missing parts supplied by reference TRBV7-9 and TRBJ2-3, is DTGVSQNPRHKITKRGQNVTFRCDPISEHNRLYWYRQTLGQGPEFLTYFQNEAQLEKSRLLSDRFSAERPKGSFSTLEIQRTEQGDSAMYLCASSLGTSGGRGDTQYFGPGTRLTVL.

The chain joins TRBV7-2 to TRBJ1-2, with unresolved D. CDR1 is SGHTA, CDR2 FQGNSA, per germline. V lost 1 base, J lost 8 bases, and 11 bases lay in between. This CDR3 contains 13 residues. This chain's CDR3 is CASSLGPLRGYTF. The CDR3 coding sequence is TGTGCCAGCAGCTTAGGGCCCCTCAGAGGCTACACCTTC.

The chain couples TRBV5-1 to TRBJ1-1; 8 bases fit TRBD1. This CDR3 is built from 14 residues. Germline V lookup: CDR1 SGHRS, CDR2 YFSETQ. J was trimmed by 1 base and V by 3 bases; bases with no gene match: 2. CDR3 loop: CASSSTGENTEAFF. CDR3 in DNA: TGCGCCAGCAGCTCGACAGGGGAGAACACTGAAGCTTTCTTT.

The CDR3 loop is CASSDNSGNTIYF. Written as DNA, the CDR3 is TGTGCCAGCAGTGACAACTCTGGAAACACCATATATTTT. V and J are TRBV6-1 and TRBJ1-3; D call uncertain. The CDR3 totals 13 residues. V was pared by 3 bases and J by 0 bases, with 3 bases between. Germline-derived CDR1 and CDR2 are MNHNS and SASEGT.

This chain links TRBV5-1 with TRBJ2-2; 10 bases align to TRBD1. CDR3 length: 16 amino acids. CDR1 and CDR2 from the germline V gene are SGHRS and YFSETQ. With 2 bases clipped from V and 3 bases from J, the junction kept 4 bases outside the gene matches. CDR3 amino acids: CASSFYGQGDTGELFF. Here the CDR3 DNA reads TGCGCCAGCAGCTTCTATGGACAGGGGGACACCGGGGAGCTGTTTTTT.

The rearrangement joins TRBV6-6 to TRBJ2-7, with TRBD2 matching over 11 bases. This CDR3 comprises 15 residues. V lost 2 bases and J lost 6; bases outside the gene matches: 6. The germline CDR1 and CDR2 sequences are MNHNY and SVGAGI (reference sequence). The CDR3 reads CASSYPGTSGGEQYF. CDR3 in DNA: TGTGCCAGCAGTTACCCTGGGACTAGCGGTGGCGAGCAGTACTTC.

The J gene is TRBJ2-3, the V gene TRBV28; 7 nucleotides match TRBD1. Unmatched junction bases numbered 7, after V lost 2 bases and J lost 5 bases. The germline V gene encodes CDR1 MDHEN and CDR2 SYDVKM. This CDR3 region has 15 residues. The CDR3 DNA is TGTGCCAGCAGTTTACCCCTCGCAGGGGGAGATACGCAGTATTTT. Its translation is CASSLPLAGGDTQYF. Full variable domain (outside the CDR3, taken from reference TRBV28 and TRBJ2-3): DVKVTQSSRYLVKRTGEKVFLECVQDMDHENMFWYRQDPGLGLRLIYFSYDVKMKEKGDIPEGYSVSREKKERFSLILESASTNQTSMYLCASSLPLAGGDTQYFGPGTRLTVL.

This clone was detected once. This sequence joins TRBV19 and TRBJ2-5, with D unclear. CDR1 is LNHDA, CDR2 SQIVND, per germline (reference sequence). V was trimmed by 9 bases and J by 5 bases, leaving 25 bases between them. The CDR3 runs 16 residues. The CDR3 region is CASKDLWVALRETQYF. The CDR3 DNA follows: TGTGCCAGCAAAGACTTGTGGGTTGCCCTTCGGGAGACCCAGTACTTC.

In its sample, this clone was seen once. The chain employs TRBV7-9 and TRBJ1-1; the D is unclear. The V end was cut by 5 bases, the J end by 1 base, with 17 bases between. Germline CDR1 and CDR2: SEHNR and FQNEAQ (reference sequence). The CDR3 length is 16 residues. CDR3 in DNA: TGTGCCAGCAGCATCCGGGCCCCGAGCGGGAACACTGAAGCTTTCTTT. Translated: CASSIRAPSGNTEAFF.

The table lists this clone with a few counts. The chain carries TRBV19 and TRBJ2-7; no clear D gene. This CDR3 comprises 15 residues. Trimming took off 3 bases at V and 5 bases at J, with 17 bases between the two ends. Germline V CDR1 and CDR2: LNHDA, SQIVND (reference sequence). CDR3 DNA: TGTGCCAGTAGTATTGGCCGGGTCCCCGTCCACGAGCAGTACTTC. This sequence encodes CASSIGRVPVHEQYF. The variable domain in full, with the rest retrieved from reference TRBV19 and TRBJ2-7, is DGGITQSPKYLFRKEGQNVTLSCEQNLNHDAMYWYRQDPGQGLRLIYYSQIVNDFQKGDIAEGYSVSREKKESFPLTVTSAQKNPTAFYLCASSIGRVPVHEQYFGPGTRLTVT.

The chain uses TRBV2 and TRBJ2-7; 7 bases agree with TRBD1. The germline V gene has CDR1 SNHLY and CDR2 FYNNEI. The CDR3 has 14 amino acids. The V and J ends lost 8 bases and 6 bases, in that order; junction bases with no gene match: 13. DNA of the CDR3: TGTGCCAGCTCTATAATAGACAGGGATGGCGAGCAGTACTTC. Protein sequence: CASSIIDRDGEQYF.

V gene TRBV12-3 or TRBV12-4 combines with J gene TRBJ2-5; 7 nucleotides align to TRBD1. The CDR3 is made up of 13 amino acids. Trimming at V came to 4 bases and at J to 2 bases, leaving 1 base not matched to a gene. The CDR3 DNA is TGTGCCAGCAGTTCCAGGGGGCAAGAGACCCAGTACTTC. The encoded protein is CASSSRGQETQYF.

This chain uses TRBV28 with TRBJ2-4, with TRBD1 as a possible D gene (5 bases). This CDR3 region has 15 residues. The ends were cut back, 2 bases at V and 7 bases at J, with 15 bases in the middle. The germline gives CDR1 MDHEN, CDR2 SYDVKM. CDR3 sequence: CASSLVLQGGNIQYF. The DNA of the CDR3 is TGTGCCAGCAGTTTAGTGCTGCAGGGCGGTAACATTCAGTACTTC.

This sequence joins TRBV4-3 and TRBJ2-1; 11 positions agree with TRBD2. CDR3 size: 16 residues. Germline V gene lookup returns CDR1 LGHNA and CDR2 YSLEER. V was pared by 3 bases and J by 4 bases, with 5 bases of the junction left unmatched. As DNA, the CDR3 is TGCGCCAGCAGCCACAGACTAGCGGGGATTTACAATGAGCAGTTCTTC. Its protein is CASSHRLAGIYNEQFF.

This clone was observed a handful of times. This chain connects TRBV3-1 (or the pseudogene TRBV3-2) to TRBJ1-1; TRBD1 matches 9 bases. The CDR3 sequence is 19 residues long. The V gene end was trimmed by 0 bases and the J gene end by 0 bases; junction bases not matched to a gene: 11. Looked up from germline, CDR1 is LGHDT and CDR2 is YNNKEL (reference sequence). CDR3 amino acids: CASSQDGGQGELMNTEAFF. CDR3 sequence (DNA): TGTGCCAGCAGCCAAGATGGGGGACAGGGTGAGCTAATGAACACTGAAGCTTTCTTT.